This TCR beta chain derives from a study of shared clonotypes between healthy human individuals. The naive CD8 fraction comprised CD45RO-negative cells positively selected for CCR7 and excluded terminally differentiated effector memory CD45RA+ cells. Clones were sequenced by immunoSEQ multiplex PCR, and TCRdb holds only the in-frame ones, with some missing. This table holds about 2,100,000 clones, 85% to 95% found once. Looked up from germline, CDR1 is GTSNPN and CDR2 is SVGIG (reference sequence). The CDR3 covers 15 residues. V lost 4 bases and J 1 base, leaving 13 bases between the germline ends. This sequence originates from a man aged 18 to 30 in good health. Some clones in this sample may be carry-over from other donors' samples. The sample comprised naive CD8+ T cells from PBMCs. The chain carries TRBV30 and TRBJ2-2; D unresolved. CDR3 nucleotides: TGTGCCTGGACTGCCGGGCCGAGGAACACCGGGGAGCTGTTTTTT. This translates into CAWTAGPRNTGELFF.